This TCR beta chain is from a study of PD-L1 blockade in urothelial cancer. Turning to the study itself: Blood analysis occurred 3 weeks (second dose) and 6 weeks after treatment start. Blood samples contained a median about 150,000 T cells.

The ends lost 3 bases at V and 6 bases at J; junction bases unmatched: 14. Germline CDR1 KGHSH, CDR2 LQKENI. The CDR3 is 18 residues long. Time point denoted: pretreatment peripheral blood. Here immunoSEQ multiplex PCR was the method, and the copy in TCRdb shows in-frame clones only, minus some. The top ten hold 25% of the sample, which has 40,000 to 55,000 clones, 70% to 90% seen once. The source of this sequence is a donor aged 40 or older with urothelial cancer. The V gene is TRBV18, the J gene TRBJ2-1, with 10 bases matching TRBD2. This specimen consisted of PBMCs, obtained around atezolizumab (anti-PD-L1) treatment. The CDR3 region has the DNA TGTGCCAGCTCACCCCTTACCCGGACTAGCGGCGGCCTCAATGAGCAGTTCTTC. This encodes CASSPLTRTSGGLNEQFF.